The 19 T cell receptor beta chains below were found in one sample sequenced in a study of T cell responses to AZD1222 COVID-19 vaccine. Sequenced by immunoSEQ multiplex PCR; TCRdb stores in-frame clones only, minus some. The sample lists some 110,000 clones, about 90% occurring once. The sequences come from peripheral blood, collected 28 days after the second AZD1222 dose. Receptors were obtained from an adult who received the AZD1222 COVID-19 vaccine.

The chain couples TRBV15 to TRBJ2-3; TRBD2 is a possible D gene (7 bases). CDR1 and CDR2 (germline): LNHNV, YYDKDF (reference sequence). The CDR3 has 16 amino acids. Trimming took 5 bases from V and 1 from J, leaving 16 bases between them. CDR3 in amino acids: CATSPTREGGTDTQYF. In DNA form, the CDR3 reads TGTGCCACCAGCCCCACGAGGGAGGGGGGCACAGATACGCAGTATTTT.

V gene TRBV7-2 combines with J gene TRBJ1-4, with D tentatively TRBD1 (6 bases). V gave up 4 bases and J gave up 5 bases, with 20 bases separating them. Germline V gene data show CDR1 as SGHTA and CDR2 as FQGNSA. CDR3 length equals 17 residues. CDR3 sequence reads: CASSSRRSGAQNEKLFF. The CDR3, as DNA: TGTGCCAGCAGCTCTAGGCGCTCGGGGGCTCAGAATGAAAAACTGTTTTTT. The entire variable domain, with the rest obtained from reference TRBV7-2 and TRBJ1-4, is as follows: GAGVSQSPSNKVTEKGKDVELRCDPISGHTALYWYRQSLGQGLEFLIYFQGNSAPDKSGLPSDRFSAERTGGSVSTLTIQRTQQEDSAVYLCASSSRRSGAQNEKLFFGSGTQLSVL.

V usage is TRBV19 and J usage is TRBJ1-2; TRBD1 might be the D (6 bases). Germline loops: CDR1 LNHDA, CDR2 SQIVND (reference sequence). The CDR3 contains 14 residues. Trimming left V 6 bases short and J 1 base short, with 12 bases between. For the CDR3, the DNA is TGTGCCAGTAGGGAGACAGGATATAACTATGGCTACACCTTC. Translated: CASRETGYNYGYTF.

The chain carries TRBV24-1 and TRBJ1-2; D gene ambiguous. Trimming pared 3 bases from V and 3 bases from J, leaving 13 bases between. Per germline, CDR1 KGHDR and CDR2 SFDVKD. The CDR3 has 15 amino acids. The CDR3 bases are TGTGCCACCAGTGATCGTCAGGAGAATTACTATGGCTACACCTTC. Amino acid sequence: CATSDRQENYYGYTF.

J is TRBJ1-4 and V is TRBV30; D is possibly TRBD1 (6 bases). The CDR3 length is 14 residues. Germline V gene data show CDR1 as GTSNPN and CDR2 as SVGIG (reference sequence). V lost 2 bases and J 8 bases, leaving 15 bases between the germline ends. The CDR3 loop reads CAWSKGQFEEKLFF. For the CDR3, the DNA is TGTGCCTGGAGTAAAGGACAGTTTGAGGAAAAACTGTTTTTT.

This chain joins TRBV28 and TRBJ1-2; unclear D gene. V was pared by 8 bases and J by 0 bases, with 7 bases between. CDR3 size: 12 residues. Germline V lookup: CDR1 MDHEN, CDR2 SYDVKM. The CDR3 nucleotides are TGTGCCAGCGAGATAACTAACTATGGCTACACCTTC. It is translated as CASEITNYGYTF.

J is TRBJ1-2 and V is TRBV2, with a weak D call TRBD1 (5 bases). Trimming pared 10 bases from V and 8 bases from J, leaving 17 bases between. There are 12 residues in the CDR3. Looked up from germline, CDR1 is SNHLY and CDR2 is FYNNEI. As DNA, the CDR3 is TGTGCCACCCTGGAGGGGAGAGGAGGCTACACCTTC. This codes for CATLEGRGGYTF.

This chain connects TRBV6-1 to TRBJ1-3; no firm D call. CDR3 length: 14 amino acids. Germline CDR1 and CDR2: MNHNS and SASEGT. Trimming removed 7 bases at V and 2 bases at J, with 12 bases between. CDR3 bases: TGTGCCAGCACCCGAGCGTTCGCTGGAAACACCATATATTTT. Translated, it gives CASTRAFAGNTIYF.

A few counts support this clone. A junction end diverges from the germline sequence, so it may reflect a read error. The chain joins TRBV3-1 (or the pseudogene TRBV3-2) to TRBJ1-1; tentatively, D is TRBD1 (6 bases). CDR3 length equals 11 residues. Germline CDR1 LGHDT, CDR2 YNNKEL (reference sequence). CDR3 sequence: CASSRDTEAFF. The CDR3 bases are TGTGCCAGCAGCCGGGACACCGAAGCTTTCTTT.

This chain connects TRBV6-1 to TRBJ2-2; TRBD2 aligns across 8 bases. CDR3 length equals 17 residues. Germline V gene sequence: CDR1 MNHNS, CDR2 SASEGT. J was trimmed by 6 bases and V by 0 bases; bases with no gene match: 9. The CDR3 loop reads CASSEATGTRGAGELFF. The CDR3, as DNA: TGTGCCAGCAGTGAAGCAACCGGGACTAGGGGGGCCGGGGAGCTGTTTTTT.

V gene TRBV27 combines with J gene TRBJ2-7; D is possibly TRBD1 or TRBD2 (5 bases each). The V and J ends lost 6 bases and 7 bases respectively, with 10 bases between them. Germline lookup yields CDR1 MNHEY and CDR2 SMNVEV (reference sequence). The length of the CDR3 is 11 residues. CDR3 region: CASRGPGEQYF. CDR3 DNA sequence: TGTGCCAGCAGGGGGCCGGGGGAGCAGTACTTC.

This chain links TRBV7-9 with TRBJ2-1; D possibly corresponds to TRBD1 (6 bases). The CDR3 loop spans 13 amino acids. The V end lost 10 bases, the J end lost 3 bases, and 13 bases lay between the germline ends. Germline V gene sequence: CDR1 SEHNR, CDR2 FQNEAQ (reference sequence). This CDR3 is CATSTGFYNEQFF. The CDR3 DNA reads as TGTGCCACGAGTACAGGGTTCTACAATGAGCAGTTCTTC.

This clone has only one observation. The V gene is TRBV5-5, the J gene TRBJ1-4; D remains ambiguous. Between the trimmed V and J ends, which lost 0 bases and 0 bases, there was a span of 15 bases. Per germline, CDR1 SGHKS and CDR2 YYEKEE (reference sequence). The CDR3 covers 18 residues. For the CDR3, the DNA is TGTGCCAGCAGCTTGGGTCTCGGACGGAGTGCAACTAATGAAAAACTGTTTTTT. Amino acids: CASSLGLGRSATNEKLFF.

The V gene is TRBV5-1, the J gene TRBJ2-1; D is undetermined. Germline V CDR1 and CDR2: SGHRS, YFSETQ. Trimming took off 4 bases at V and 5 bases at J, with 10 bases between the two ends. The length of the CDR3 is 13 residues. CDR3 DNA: TGCGCCAGCAGCCTACCTCGGGACAATGAGCAGTTCTTC. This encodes CASSLPRDNEQFF.

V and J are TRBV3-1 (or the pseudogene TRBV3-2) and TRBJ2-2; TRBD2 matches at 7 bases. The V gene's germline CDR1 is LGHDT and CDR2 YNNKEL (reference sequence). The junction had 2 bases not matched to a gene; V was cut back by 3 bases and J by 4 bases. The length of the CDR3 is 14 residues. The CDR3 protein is CASSQREGTGELFF. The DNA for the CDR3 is TGTGCCAGCAGCCAGAGGGAGGGCACCGGGGAGCTGTTTTTT.

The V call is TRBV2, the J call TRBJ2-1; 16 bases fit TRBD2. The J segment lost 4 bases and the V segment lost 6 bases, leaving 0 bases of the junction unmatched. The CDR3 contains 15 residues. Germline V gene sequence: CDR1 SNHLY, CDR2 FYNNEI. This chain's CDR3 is CASRGLAGGYNEQFF. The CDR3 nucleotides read TGTGCCAGCAGGGGACTAGCGGGAGGGTACAATGAGCAGTTCTTC.

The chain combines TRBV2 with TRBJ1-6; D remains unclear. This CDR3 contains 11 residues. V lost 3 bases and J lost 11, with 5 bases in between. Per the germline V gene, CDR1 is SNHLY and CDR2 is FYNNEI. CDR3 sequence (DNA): TGTGCCAGCAGTGAGCCCCCACCCCTCCACTTT. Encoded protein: CASSEPPPLHF.

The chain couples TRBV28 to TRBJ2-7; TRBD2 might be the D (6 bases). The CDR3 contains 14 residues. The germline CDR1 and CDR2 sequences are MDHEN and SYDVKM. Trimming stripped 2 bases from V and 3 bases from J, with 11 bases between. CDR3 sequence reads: CASSLPGVDYEQYF. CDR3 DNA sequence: TGTGCCAGCAGTTTACCGGGAGTGGACTACGAGCAGTACTTC.

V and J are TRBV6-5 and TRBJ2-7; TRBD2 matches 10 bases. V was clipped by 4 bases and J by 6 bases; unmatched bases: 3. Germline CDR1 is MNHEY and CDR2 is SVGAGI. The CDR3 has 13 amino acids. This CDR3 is CASSWTSGTEQYF. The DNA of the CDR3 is TGTGCCAGCAGTTGGACTAGCGGCACCGAGCAGTACTTC.